The present T cell receptor beta chain was sequenced within a study of blood T cell repertoires in COVID-19. As for the study in general: Samples came from the United States, Italy and Spain, spanning acute and convalescent COVID-19. Sample material is recorded as cDNA or gDNA derived from T cells, B-cell-depleted T cells, or PBMCs.

The authors' processing: Amplification of reference gene primers provided the estimated nucleated cell counts. Sequencing was performed with immunoSEQ multiplex PCR; in TCRdb, only in-frame clones are kept and a portion is missing. V and J calls plus clone size are reproduced from that table; the DNA served to infer D and trimming. There are around 55,000 clones in the sample; over 80% occur only once, and 1.4% lies in the top ten. The germline V gene has CDR1 LGHDT and CDR2 YNNKEL (reference sequence). The V segment lost 6 bases and the J segment 6 bases; nucleotides outside the gene matches: 15. This CDR3 spans 17 amino acids.

The rearrangement uses TRBV3-1 (or the pseudogene TRBV3-2) and TRBJ2-7; TRBD2 aligns across 12 bases. The specimen sequenced was peripheral blood. The clonotype comes from a man aged 60 to 75 with acute or convalescent COVID-19. DNA for the CDR3: TGTGCCAGCAGGGGTCGGCTAGCGGGAGGGCCACTTTCCGAGCAGTACTTC. It encodes CASRGRLAGGPLSEQYF.